Each of the 8 T cell receptor beta chains below was sequenced from the same sample in a study of shared clonotypes between healthy human individuals (dated by TCRdb to the early 2020s). Receptor amplification or capture employed the immunoSEQ multiplex PCR assay. TCRdb re-hosts the immuneACCESS table, in-frame sequences only. Its copies lack some clones; in the studies checked, an unresolved V gene accounts for under half of them, and the cause for the rest is not known. The sample includes roughly 1 million clones, with approximately 80% observed a single time. Jointly, the top ten make up under 0.6% of the sample. Specimen: memory CD4+ T cells from PBMCs. The sample's cell subset or site label, in plain terms: CD45RA-negative fraction. All receptors come from a man aged 18 to 30 in good health. Some clones in this sample may be carry-over from other donors' samples.

This sequence joins TRBV10-3 and TRBJ2-5, with 7 bases identical to TRBD1. With 8 bases clipped from V and 1 base from J, the junction kept 10 bases outside the gene matches. The CDR3 is 15 residues long. Germline V gene data show CDR1 as ENHRY and CDR2 as SYGVKD. The CDR3 spells CAIGSRGGGQETQYF. Here the CDR3 DNA reads TGTGCCATCGGTTCCCGAGGGGGCGGCCAAGAGACCCAGTACTTC.

The J gene is TRBJ1-5, the V gene TRBV2; perhaps TRBD1 as D (5 bases). The V gene's germline CDR1 is SNHLY and CDR2 FYNNEI. Trimming removed 6 bases at V and 9 bases at J, with 18 bases between. The length of the CDR3 is 14 residues. The CDR3 coding sequence is TGTGCCAGCAGCGTGGTACCGTTCGGGGGGCCCCAGCATTTT. Protein sequence: CASSVVPFGGPQHF.

The V call is TRBV2, the J call TRBJ1-2; TRBD1 aligns across 9 bases. CDR1 is SNHLY, CDR2 FYNNEI, per germline. Germline trimming cut 6 bases from V and 3 bases from J; bases unmatched to any gene: 5. This CDR3 contains 14 residues. The CDR3 here is CASSRQGVDYGYTF. The CDR3 coding sequence is TGTGCCAGCAGCCGACAGGGGGTTGACTATGGCTACACCTTC.

This chain joins TRBV27 and TRBJ1-2; tentatively, D is TRBD1 (5 bases). The CDR3 is 14 amino acids. Germline V gene data show CDR1 as MNHEY and CDR2 as SMNVEV (reference sequence). Trimming left V 7 bases short and J 0 bases short, with 12 bases between. CDR3 nucleotide sequence: TGTGCCAGCAAAACGGGGCTCTCTAACTATGGCTACACCTTC. Translation gives CASKTGLSNYGYTF.

The sample holds a few counts of this clone. The chain uses TRBV27 and TRBJ2-3; a possible D gene is TRBD2 (6 bases). In germline, CDR1 is MNHEY, CDR2 SMNVEV (reference sequence). The CDR3 has 12 residues. V gave up 7 bases and J gave up 8 bases, with 13 bases separating them. The CDR3 DNA sequence: TGTGCCAGCACCTCTAACGGGGGTACGCAGTATTTT. The encoded protein is CASTSNGGTQYF.

Comments on this clone: The same CDR3 can be traced to other DNA sequences in this sample. J is TRBJ1-2 and V is TRBV2; perhaps TRBD1 as D (6 bases). The germline V gene has CDR1 SNHLY and CDR2 FYNNEI. V was cut by 7 bases and J by 4 bases, with 13 bases left in between. The length of the CDR3 is 13 residues. For the CDR3, the DNA is TGTGCCAGCAAGGGGGGCTCGGGCTATGGCTACACCTTC. Protein: CASKGGSGYGYTF.

The V gene is TRBV6-1, the J gene TRBJ2-3; tentative D call: TRBD2 (6 bases). Germline V lookup: CDR1 MNHNS, CDR2 SASEGT. The CDR3 covers 14 residues. The V gene lost 2 bases and the J gene lost 4 bases, with 10 bases spanning the gap. The CDR3 sequence is CASSERGLPDTQYF. The DNA of the CDR3 is TGTGCCAGCAGTGAACGGGGACTCCCAGATACGCAGTATTTT.

The chain couples TRBV7-3 to TRBJ2-2; D uncertain. CDR1 is SGHTA and CDR2 is FQGTGA in the germline V gene. The CDR3 totals 14 residues. Trimming took off 1 base at V and 7 bases at J, with 10 bases between the two ends. In DNA form, the CDR3 reads TGTGCCAGCAGCTTAATGCAGGTTGGCGGGGAGCTGTTTTTT. This sequence encodes CASSLMQVGGELFF.